This entry features one TCR beta chain sequence. Its matching antigen is unknown. The sample belongs to a study of cytomegalovirus exposure and HLA in healthy donors. Findings of the study overall: Later, an analysis found that TCR clusters from the first cohort tended to co-occur in the roughly 120 validation repertoires. Associated with cytomegalovirus, according to the listing, were 150 to 200 TCR beta chains. Per published reports, the classifier diagnosed cytomegalovirus status with high specificity and sensitivity. In vitro checks showed that a few CMV-associated chains really do target CMV antigens.

Some clones are missing from TCRdb's copy, which holds only in-frame ones; the method was immunoSEQ multiplex PCR. Here the sample spans roughly 190,000 clones, 86% being singletons. Germline CDR1 reads SGHRS; CDR2 reads YFSETQ. V was clipped by 6 bases and J by 9 bases; unmatched bases: 5. This CDR3 comprises 12 residues. V is TRBV5-1 and J is TRBJ2-1; 8 bases map to TRBD1. The source of this sequence is a woman under 30 in good health and CMV-seronegative. Sequencing input: PBMCs. DNA for the CDR3: TGCGCCAGCACCAGACAGGGGATTGAGCAGTTCTTC. As protein: CASTRQGIEQFF.